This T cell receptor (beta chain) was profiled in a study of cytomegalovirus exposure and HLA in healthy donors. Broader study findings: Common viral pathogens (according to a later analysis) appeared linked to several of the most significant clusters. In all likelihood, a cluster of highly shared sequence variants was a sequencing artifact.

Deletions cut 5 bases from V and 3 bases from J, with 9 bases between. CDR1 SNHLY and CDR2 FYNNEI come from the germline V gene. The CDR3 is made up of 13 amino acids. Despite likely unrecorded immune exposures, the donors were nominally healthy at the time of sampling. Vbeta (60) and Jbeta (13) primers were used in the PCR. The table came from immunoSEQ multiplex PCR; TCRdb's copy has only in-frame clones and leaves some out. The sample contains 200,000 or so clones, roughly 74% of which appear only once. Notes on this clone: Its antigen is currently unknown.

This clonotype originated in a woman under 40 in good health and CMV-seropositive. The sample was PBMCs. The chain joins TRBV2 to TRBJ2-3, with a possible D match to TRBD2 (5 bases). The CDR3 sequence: CASSTDLTDTQYF. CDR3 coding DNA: TGTGCCAGCAGTACGGACTTGACAGATACGCAGTATTTT.